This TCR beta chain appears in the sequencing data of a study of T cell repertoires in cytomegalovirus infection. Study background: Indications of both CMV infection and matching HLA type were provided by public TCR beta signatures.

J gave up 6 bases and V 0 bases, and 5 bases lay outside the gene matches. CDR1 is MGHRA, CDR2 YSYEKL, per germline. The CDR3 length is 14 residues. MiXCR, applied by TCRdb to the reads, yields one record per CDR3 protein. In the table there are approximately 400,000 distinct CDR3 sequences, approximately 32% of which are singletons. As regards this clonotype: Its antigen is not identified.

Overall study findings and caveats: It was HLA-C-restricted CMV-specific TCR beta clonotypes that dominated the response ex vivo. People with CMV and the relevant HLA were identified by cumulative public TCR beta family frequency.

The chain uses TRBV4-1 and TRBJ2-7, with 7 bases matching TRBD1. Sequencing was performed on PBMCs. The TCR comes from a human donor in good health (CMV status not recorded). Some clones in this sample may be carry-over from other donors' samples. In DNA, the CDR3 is TGCGCCAGCAGCCAAGACGACAGGGTGGGCGAGCAGTACTTC. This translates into CASSQDDRVGEQYF.